Following are 29 T cell receptor beta chains from one sample sequenced in a study of T cells in Graves' hyperthyroidism and ophthalmopathy. Using RNA transcripts as the source, TCR beta CDR3 regions were amplified. Carried out on the TCR CDR3, a first-round RT-PCR used the HTBI primer set. Each CDR3 protein is one row after TCRdb ran MiXCR on the multiplex PCR reads. The sample carries approximately 610,000 distinct CDR3 sequences, roughly 14% recorded once. The sample taken for sequencing was blood. These receptors all come from a woman between 40 and 55 years old with Graves' ophthalmopathy.

This clonotype was observed at least ten times. The rearrangement links TRBV5-1 to TRBJ2-7; D not certain. V was trimmed by 0 bases and J by 6 bases, leaving 13 bases between them. The germline CDR1 and CDR2 sequences are SGHRS and YFSETQ. This CDR3 region has 14 residues. CDR3 protein: CASSLVPASGEQYF. CDR3 DNA: TGCGCCAGCAGCTTGGTCCCAGCGTCGGGCGAGCAGTACTTC. The full variable domain, in which reference TRBV5-1 and TRBJ2-7 provide the parts outside the CDR3, is KAGVTQTPRYLIKTRGQQVTLSCSPISGHRSVSWYQQTPGQGLQFLFEYFSETQRNKGNFPGRFSGRQFSNSRSEMNVSTLELGDSALYLCASSLVPASGEQYFGPGTRLTVT.

This clonotype was seen ten or more times. V is TRBV6-2 or TRBV6-3 and J is TRBJ2-7; no definite D call. Trimming removed 2 bases from V and 7 bases from J, with 12 bases in between. The germline CDR1 and CDR2 sequences are MNHEY and SVGEGT. This CDR3 is 13 amino acids long. The CDR3 loop reads CASSYGSANEQYF. DNA for the CDR3: TGTGCCAGCAGTTACGGTTCAGCGAATGAGCAGTACTTC.

This chain joins TRBV28 and TRBJ1-1; TRBD1 might be the D (6 bases). The CDR3 has 14 residues. CDR1 MDHEN and CDR2 SYDVKM come from the germline V gene. V was clipped by 4 bases and J by 5 bases, with 14 bases between them. CDR3 bases: TGTGCCAGCAGTTACGGGGGCGCGGTGACTGAAGCTTTCTTT. Translating gives CASSYGGAVTEAFF.

This clonotype was detected many times. This chain links TRBV11-2 with TRBJ2-7, with a tentative D call TRBD2 (6 bases). V was trimmed by 6 bases and J by 0 bases, leaving 21 bases between them. Germline V lookup: CDR1 SGHAT, CDR2 FQNNGV. The CDR3 loop spans 17 amino acids. For the CDR3, the DNA is TGTGCCAGCAGAGTAGGCCGGGGGTTCCAAACCTCCTACGAGCAGTACTTC. It yields the protein CASRVGRGFQTSYEQYF.

This clonotype was recorded a few times. V and J are TRBV4-2 and TRBJ2-6; the match to TRBD1 covers 10 bases. Germline V gives CDR1 LGHNA, CDR2 YNFKEQ. The CDR3 is 19 amino acids. The V segment lost 0 bases and the J segment 0 bases; nucleotides outside the gene matches: 5. CDR3 residues: CASSQEDRGSRSGANVLTF. The CDR3 DNA follows: TGTGCCAGCAGCCAAGAGGACAGGGGGTCCCGCTCTGGGGCCAACGTCCTGACTTTC.

This clonotype showed up just a few times. CDR3 in DNA: TGTGCCAGCAGTGGGGGGCGGGAGAGCTCTGGGGCCAACGTCCTGACTTTC. It specifies CASSGGRESSGANVLTF. V is TRBV11-2 and J is TRBJ2-6; possible D gene TRBD2, 7 bases. CDR1 and CDR2 (germline): SGHAT, FQNNGV. This CDR3 comprises 17 residues. The V and J ends lost 6 bases and 0 bases respectively, with 15 bases between them.

At least ten counts were recorded for this clonotype. The rearrangement links TRBV7-9 to TRBJ1-1; TRBD1 matches 11 bases. Germline V gene sequence: CDR1 SEHNR, CDR2 FQNEAQ (reference sequence). This CDR3 region has 15 residues. J lost 8 bases, V lost 2 bases, and 7 bases had no gene match. CDR3 sequence reads: CASSLLGQGAKEAFF. The CDR3 DNA sequence: TGTGCCAGCAGCTTACTCGGACAGGGGGCGAAAGAAGCTTTCTTT.

This clonotype was seen at least ten times. The CDR3: CASGQGAGEPQHF. The CDR3 DNA sequence: TGTGCCTCGGGACAGGGCGCTGGGGAGCCCCAGCATTTT. The V call is TRBV30, the J call TRBJ1-5; 9 positions match TRBD1. The J segment lost 8 bases and the V segment lost 7 bases, leaving 9 bases of the junction unmatched. This CDR3 spans 13 amino acids. Germline V gives CDR1 GTSNPN, CDR2 SVGIG (reference sequence).

V gene TRBV11-2 combines with J gene TRBJ2-2; 7 bases are a match to TRBD2. The CDR3 has 15 residues. Unmatched junction bases numbered 12, after V lost 5 bases and J lost 9 bases. The germline CDR1 and CDR2 sequences are SGHAT and FQNNGV. CDR3 coding DNA: TGTGCCAGCAGCGCGTCGGGAGGCGGGAACCGGGAGCTGTTTTTT. Its translation is CASSASGGGNRELFF.

This clonotype was detected ten times or more. The rearrangement uses TRBV5-5 and TRBJ2-7; D not resolved. Trimming removed 5 bases from V and 2 bases from J, with 8 bases in between. Germline values: CDR1 SGHKS, CDR2 YYEKEE (reference sequence). The CDR3 spans 12 residues. CDR3 region: CASSGPTYEQYF. The CDR3 region has the DNA TGTGCCAGCAGTGGACCAACCTACGAGCAGTACTTC.

This clonotype was seen at least ten times. The chain couples TRBV6-2 or TRBV6-3 to TRBJ2-4, with D possibly matching TRBD2 (5 bases). With 6 bases removed from V and 8 bases from J, the gap between germline ends came to 14 bases. Germline V gene data show CDR1 as MNHEY and CDR2 as SVGEGT. There are 13 residues in the CDR3. CDR3 sequence reads: CASSRGYRDIQYF. The DNA of the CDR3 is TGTGCCAGCAGCCGCGGGTACCGAGACATTCAGTACTTC.

This clonotype was counted ten times or more. The chain links TRBV28 to TRBJ1-5; 7 bases agree with TRBD1. CDR1 and CDR2 from the germline V gene are MDHEN and SYDVKM. V trimming: 6 bases; J trimming: 2 bases; junction bases outside the gene matches: 7. The CDR3 sequence is 15 residues long. In nucleotides, the CDR3 is TGTGCCAGCAGGGTCCAGGGGGGAGGCAATCAGCCCCAGCATTTT. The encoded protein is CASRVQGGGNQPQHF.

The chain links TRBV6-2 or TRBV6-3 to TRBJ2-7, with 9 bases matching TRBD2. In germline, CDR1 is MNHEY, CDR2 SVGEGT. This CDR3 region has 15 residues. V was clipped by 6 bases and J by 4 bases; unmatched bases: 10. Here the CDR3 DNA reads TGTGCCAGCAGCTTAGCTCGGCTAGCGGGGTACGAGCAGTACTTC. Translated: CASSLARLAGYEQYF.

This clonotype was seen repeatedly, ten times or more. The V call is TRBV12-3 or TRBV12-4, the J call TRBJ1-3; TRBD1 is a possible D gene (5 bases). V lost 3 bases, J lost 2 bases, and 8 bases lay in between. The CDR3 sequence is 14 residues long. The CDR3 reads CASSFGTAGNTIYF. CDR3 sequence (DNA): TGTGCCAGCAGTTTCGGGACGGCTGGAAACACCATATATTTT.

This sequence joins TRBV7-2 and TRBJ1-1; D not certain. The CDR3 is 13 amino acids. The germline gives CDR1 SGHTA, CDR2 FQGNSA. V lost 5 bases, J lost 6 bases, and 13 bases lay in between. The CDR3 reads CASSQVEMPEAFF. CDR3 DNA sequence: TGTGCCAGCAGCCAAGTTGAGATGCCTGAAGCTTTCTTT.

This clonotype was counted at least ten times. The V gene is TRBV7-3, the J gene TRBJ2-2; unclear D gene. This CDR3 has 12 amino acids. Trimming cost V 5 bases and J 6 bases, with 7 bases left between them. The germline gives CDR1 SGHTA, CDR2 FQGTGA. The CDR3 coding sequence is TGTGCCAGCAGCCCCGCCGCCGGGGAGCTGTTTTTT. Translation: CASSPAAGELFF.

In its sample, this clonotype was seen a few times. The genes are TRBV4-3 and TRBJ2-7; 12 positions agree with TRBD2. After removal of 0 bases from V and 6 bases from J, the junction contained 9 bases not matched to a gene. Germline CDR1 and CDR2: LGHNA and YSLEER. The CDR3 runs 17 residues. CDR3 DNA: TGCGCCAGCAGCCAAGATCTTCGACTAGCGGGAGTCGGCGAGCAGTACTTC. Translated, it gives CASSQDLRLAGVGEQYF.

The chain carries TRBV6-1 and TRBJ1-1; D is possibly TRBD1 (5 bases). Germline CDR1 and CDR2: MNHNS and SASEGT. The V gene lost 7 bases and the J gene lost 6 bases, with 15 bases spanning the gap. The CDR3 extends over 13 amino acids. Here the CDR3 DNA reads TGTGCCAGCAATCCATTTAGAGGGGCTGAAGCTTTCTTT. Encoded protein: CASNPFRGAEAFF.

In this sample, this clonotype turned up many times. J is TRBJ1-2 and V is TRBV7-2; TRBD1 is a possible D gene (5 bases). This CDR3 contains 14 residues. V lost 1 base to trimming and J lost 3 bases, with 9 bases between them. CDR1 SGHTA and CDR2 FQGNSA come from the germline V gene. CDR3: CASSLETAHYGYTF. For the CDR3, the DNA is TGTGCCAGCAGCTTAGAGACAGCCCACTATGGCTACACCTTC.

This clonotype was seen at least ten times. The chain joins TRBV6-2 or TRBV6-3 to TRBJ1-5; D not resolved. This CDR3 region has 14 residues. The germline V and J ends were trimmed by 2 bases and 4 bases, with 9 bases remaining between them. From germline, CDR1 is MNHEY and CDR2 SVGEGT. CDR3 DNA: TGTGCCAGCAGTTACGGGCAGAGGAATCAGCCCCAGCATTTT. Encoded protein: CASSYGQRNQPQHF.

This clonotype was observed a handful of times. The CDR3 loop is CASFSLNTGELFF. Written as DNA, the CDR3 is TGTGCCAGCTTTTCCCTTAACACCGGGGAGCTGTTTTTT. The V gene is TRBV28, the J gene TRBJ2-2, with unresolved D. CDR3 size: 13 residues. V dropped 8 bases and J dropped 2 bases, with 9 bases sitting between them. Germline V gene data show CDR1 as MDHEN and CDR2 as SYDVKM.

This clonotype was seen a handful of times. This sequence joins TRBV5-1 and TRBJ1-1; D is undetermined. This CDR3 region has 14 residues. Between the trimmed V and J ends, which lost 3 bases and 5 bases, there was a span of 14 bases. In germline, CDR1 is SGHRS, CDR2 YFSETQ. As DNA, the CDR3 is TGCGCCAGCAGCTCTGACGGGCTATGGACTGAAGCTTTCTTT. Translating it yields CASSSDGLWTEAFF.

The chain employs TRBV4-1 and TRBJ1-2, with TRBD1 identical over 8 bases. This CDR3 contains 15 residues. With 0 bases clipped from V and 4 bases from J, the junction kept 4 bases outside the gene matches. The germline V gene has CDR1 MGHRA and CDR2 YSYEKL. For the CDR3, the DNA is TGCGCCAGCAGCCAAGAGAGAACAGGGGGCTATGGCTACACCTTC. Protein product: CASSQERTGGYGYTF.

This clonotype was recorded many times. The rearrangement uses TRBV12-3 or TRBV12-4 and TRBJ1-1; 8 bases are a match to TRBD1. This CDR3 is built from 14 residues. The ends lost 5 bases at V and 5 bases at J; junction bases unmatched: 7. In DNA form, the CDR3 reads TGTGCCAGCAGTGCCACAGGGGGATGGACTGAAGCTTTCTTT. Translating gives CASSATGGWTEAFF.

This clonotype came up many times. The chain links TRBV7-6 to TRBJ1-5; D may be TRBD1 (5 bases). From germline, CDR1 is SGHVS and CDR2 FNYEAQ. The V and J ends lost 5 bases and 4 bases respectively, with 15 bases between them. The CDR3 has 15 residues. In DNA, the CDR3 is TGTGCCAGCAGCGCAAGGGAGGGGTGGAATCAGCCCCAGCATTTT. It yields the protein CASSAREGWNQPQHF. Variable domain in full (rest from reference TRBV7-6 and TRBJ1-5): GAGVSQSPRYKVTKRGQDVALRCDPISGHVSLYWYRQALGQGPEFLTYFNYEAQQDKSGLPNDRFSAERPEGSISTLTIQRTEQRDSAMYRCASSAREGWNQPQHFGDGTRLSIL.

This clonotype was recorded many times. The chain employs TRBV2 and TRBJ2-7, with D maybe TRBD1 (5 bases). Germline lookup yields CDR1 SNHLY and CDR2 FYNNEI. V lost 6 bases to trimming and J lost 5 bases, with 11 bases between them. This CDR3 region has 12 residues. The CDR3 sequence: CASSDRLDEQYF. The CDR3 coding sequence is TGTGCCAGCAGCGACAGACTGGACGAGCAGTACTTC.

This clonotype was counted ten times or more. The J gene is TRBJ1-5, the V gene TRBV28, with D unresolved. CDR1 and CDR2 from the germline V gene are MDHEN and SYDVKM. V was pared by 2 bases and J by 6 bases, with 14 bases between. This CDR3 is 15 amino acids long. The CDR3 DNA reads as TGTGCCAGCAGTTTACCTCTCGGACCGGTTCAGCCCCAGCATTTT. Protein: CASSLPLGPVQPQHF. Supplemented by reference TRBV28 and TRBJ1-5, the full variable domain reads DVKVTQSSRYLVKRTGEKVFLECVQDMDHENMFWYRQDPGLGLRLIYFSYDVKMKEKGDIPEGYSVSREKKERFSLILESASTNQTSMYLCASSLPLGPVQPQHFGDGTRLSIL.

This clonotype was seen at least ten times. The chain joins TRBV6-2 or TRBV6-3 to TRBJ2-7, with 8 positions matching TRBD2. This CDR3 contains 15 residues. CDR1 is MNHEY, CDR2 SVGEGT, per germline. V lost 4 bases and J lost 4; bases outside the gene matches: 9. The CDR3 is CASSSLAGTVYEQYF. The CDR3 DNA reads TGTGCCAGCAGTTCTTTAGCGGGAACAGTATACGAGCAGTACTTC.

There are many counts of this clonotype. This sequence joins TRBV2 and TRBJ2-2, with no clear D. The V end lost 3 bases, the J end lost 1 base, and 9 bases lay between the germline ends. Looked up from germline, CDR1 is SNHLY and CDR2 is FYNNEI. The CDR3 consists of 15 residues. CDR3 amino acids: CASSDEQWNTGELFF. The CDR3 DNA reads as TGTGCCAGCAGTGACGAGCAATGGAACACCGGGGAGCTGTTTTTT.